Shown below are 26 T cell receptor beta chains from a single sample sequenced in a study of response to subunit inactivated influenza vaccine. TCRdb reprocessed the RT-PCR reads via MiXCR and lists one record per CDR3 protein. The sample has roughly 700,000 distinct CDR3 sequences, 11% to 15% seen once; the top ten hold around 6.5%. The sample consisted of PBMCs from blood, taken 14 days before vaccination. Every receptor here comes from a man aged 45-65 years who received an inactivated influenza vaccine.

The chain joins TRBV7-8 to TRBJ2-7, with a tentative D call TRBD2 (5 bases). V lost 1 base and J 1 base, leaving 14 bases between the germline ends. The CDR3 sequence is 16 residues long. Per the germline V gene, CDR1 is SGHVS and CDR2 is FQNEAQ. The CDR3 nucleotides read TGTGCCAGCAGCTTAGGAGGGCCTACTAGTTCCTACGAGCAGTACTTC. This sequence encodes CASSLGGPTSSYEQYF.

In its sample, this clonotype was seen a few times. J is TRBJ2-3 and V is TRBV12-3 or TRBV12-4; 7 nucleotides align to TRBD2. The CDR3 spans 15 residues. Germline trimming cut 3 bases from V and 1 base from J; bases unmatched to any gene: 4. In DNA form, the CDR3 reads TGTGCCAGCAGTTTTTCCCTAGCGGGCACAGATACGCAGTATTTT. It specifies CASSFSLAGTDTQYF.

This clonotype was observed a handful of times. The V and J genes are TRBV6-5 and TRBJ2-5; D unresolved. This CDR3 is 15 amino acids long. Germline values: CDR1 MNHEY, CDR2 SVGAGI. V was cut by 0 bases and J by 3 bases, with 11 bases left in between. CDR3 DNA sequence: TGTGCCAGCAGTTACTCGAGGCAGAACAAAGAGACCCAGTACTTC. This translates into CASSYSRQNKETQYF.

The CDR3, as DNA: TGTGCCAGCACACTAGCGGGAATACATGAGCAGTTCTTC. Protein: CASTLAGIHEQFF. The chain combines TRBV14 with TRBJ2-1, with TRBD2 identical over 10 bases. The CDR3 runs to 13 residues. V was clipped by 7 bases and J by 8 bases; unmatched bases: 5. The germline V gene has CDR1 SGHDN and CDR2 FVKESK. Full variable domain (rest looked up from reference TRBV14 and TRBJ2-1): EAGVTQFPSHSVIEKGQTVTLRCDPISGHDNLYWYRRVMGKEIKFLLHFVKESKQDESGMPNNRFLAERTGGTYSTLKVQPAELEDSGVYFCASTLAGIHEQFFGPGTRLTVL.

This clonotype was found many times. CDR3 region: CASSLREQLTYNEQFF. DNA for the CDR3: TGTGCCAGCAGCTTACGTGAACAACTGACCTACAATGAGCAGTTCTTC. The chain combines TRBV11-1 with TRBJ2-1; D is unresolved. Trimming shortened V by 2 bases and J by 2 bases, and 13 bases separated the two germline ends. This CDR3 is 16 amino acids long. Germline CDR1 reads SGHAT; CDR2 reads FQDESV (reference sequence).

This clonotype was counted a few times. The CDR3 region is CASSVGLAVKYF. The DNA for the CDR3 is TGTGCCAGCAGTGTAGGACTAGCGGTTAAGTATTTT. The V call is TRBV6-1, the J call TRBJ2-3; 10 bases align to TRBD2. CDR3 length: 12 residues. Germline assignment: CDR1 MNHNS and CDR2 SASEGT. V shed 4 bases and J 13 bases; nucleotides not matched to a gene: 5.

The chain combines TRBV15 with TRBJ2-7, with unresolved D. CDR3 length equals 12 residues. Looked up from germline, CDR1 is LNHNV and CDR2 is YYDKDF (reference sequence). V lost 0 bases and J lost 3, with 3 bases in between. CDR3 in DNA: TGTGCCACCAGCAGAGAGTACTACGAGCAGTACTTC. Protein product: CATSREYYEQYF.

This clonotype was recorded at least ten times. The J gene is TRBJ2-7, the V gene TRBV5-1; weak D call: TRBD1 (6 bases). Germline lookup yields CDR1 SGHRS and CDR2 YFSETQ. This CDR3 is 14 amino acids long. V lost 4 bases to trimming and J lost 2 bases, with 13 bases between them. In nucleotides, the CDR3 is TGCGCCAGCAGCCTCGGGACAACTACCTACGAGCAGTACTTC. Residues: CASSLGTTTYEQYF.

This clonotype was seen a few times. The chain couples TRBV7-2 to TRBJ2-7; possible D gene TRBD2, 6 bases. V was shortened by 4 bases and J by 4 bases, with 11 bases between the two germline ends. CDR3 length: 13 residues. Per the germline V gene, CDR1 is SGHTA and CDR2 is FQGNSA. The CDR3 protein is CASSSREKYEQYF. The CDR3, as DNA: TGTGCCAGCAGCTCACGGGAGAAATACGAGCAGTACTTC.

This clonotype is a singleton in its sample. The chain employs TRBV7-6 and TRBJ2-7; 9 nucleotides agree with TRBD1. J gave up 7 bases and V 1 base, and 8 bases lay outside the gene matches. The length of the CDR3 is 15 residues. The germline CDR1 and CDR2 sequences are SGHVS and FNYEAQ. The CDR3 loop is CASSLGGQGGGEQYF. For the CDR3, the DNA is TGTGCCAGCAGCTTAGGGGGACAGGGTGGAGGTGAGCAGTACTTC.

CDR3 in amino acids: CASSLAGGGSGITDTQYF. CDR3 DNA: TGTGCCAGCAGCTTAGCGGGGGGTGGTAGCGGTATCACAGATACGCAGTATTTT. This sequence joins TRBV7-2 and TRBJ2-3, with a possible D match to TRBD2 (6 bases). Deletions cut 0 bases from V and 2 bases from J, with 18 bases between. CDR3 length: 18 residues. The V gene's germline CDR1 is SGHTA and CDR2 FQGNSA. The complete variable domain, with remaining parts taken from reference TRBV7-2 and TRBJ2-3, reads GAGVSQSPSNKVTEKGKDVELRCDPISGHTALYWYRQSLGQGLEFLIYFQGNSAPDKSGLPSDRFSAERTGGSVSTLTIQRTQQEDSAVYLCASSLAGGGSGITDTQYFGPGTRLTVL.

The chain carries TRBV20-1 and TRBJ2-7, with a tentative D call TRBD1 (5 bases). Germline V CDR1 and CDR2: DFQATT, SNEGSKA (reference sequence). The ends were cut back, 0 bases at V and 2 bases at J, with 11 bases in the middle. The CDR3 covers 14 residues. CDR3 in amino acids: CSARDGARAYEQYF. The CDR3 bases are TGCAGTGCTAGAGATGGGGCCAGGGCCTACGAGCAGTACTTC.

This clonotype was seen at least ten times. V and J are TRBV29-1 and TRBJ2-1, with a weak D call TRBD1 (6 bases). The CDR3 totals 14 residues. Looked up from germline, CDR1 is SQVTM and CDR2 is ANQGSEA. V lost 4 bases to trimming and J lost 2 bases, with 12 bases between them. The DNA of the CDR3 is TGCAGCGTTGTGGTCAGGGGTCCCTACAATGAGCAGTTCTTC. Its translation: CSVVVRGPYNEQFF.

This chain joins TRBV4-2 and TRBJ1-1; possibly TRBD1 for D (5 bases). The germline gives CDR1 LGHNA, CDR2 YNFKEQ. The CDR3 contains 17 residues. Trimming cost V 1 base and J 1 base, with 16 bases left between them. The CDR3 reads CASSQVVLGEPNTEAFF. The CDR3 DNA is TGTGCCAGCAGCCAAGTCGTGTTGGGGGAACCGAACACTGAAGCTTTCTTT.

The V and J genes are TRBV20-1 and TRBJ2-1, with 15 bases fitting TRBD2. The CDR3 loop spans 17 amino acids. In germline, CDR1 is DFQATT, CDR2 SNEGSKA (reference sequence). Unmatched junction bases numbered 12, after V lost 6 bases and J lost 6 bases. The CDR3 reads CSARTERTSGGANEQFF. The CDR3 DNA sequence: TGCAGTGCACGTACGGAAAGGACTAGCGGGGGGGCCAATGAGCAGTTCTTC.

The CDR3 region is CASSHWTEHNQPQHF. The CDR3 bases are TGTGCCAGCAGCCATTGGACAGAGCACAATCAGCCCCAGCATTTT. V gene TRBV3-1 combines with J gene TRBJ1-5; maybe TRBD1 (6 bases). The germline gives CDR1 LGHDT, CDR2 YNNKEL (reference sequence). The CDR3 is 15 amino acids. V was trimmed by 3 bases and J by 3 bases, leaving 12 bases between them.

The J gene is TRBJ2-3, the V gene TRBV5-1, with 8 bases matching TRBD1. V lost 2 bases and J lost 5; bases outside the gene matches: 4. The CDR3 consists of 14 residues. Looked up from germline, CDR1 is SGHRS and CDR2 is YFSETQ. Here the CDR3 reads CASSLQTGVDTQYF. The CDR3 region has the DNA TGCGCCAGCAGCTTACAGACAGGGGTAGATACGCAGTATTTT.

This clonotype was counted between two and nine times. This chain uses TRBV15 with TRBJ1-2; TRBD1 matches 9 bases. J was trimmed by 7 bases and V by 3 bases; bases with no gene match: 9. The germline CDR1 and CDR2 sequences are LNHNV and YYDKDF (reference sequence). The CDR3 is 15 residues long. The CDR3 is CATSRLPRDRAGYTF. The CDR3 DNA follows: TGTGCCACCAGCAGGCTACCCCGGGACAGGGCTGGCTACACCTTC.

This clonotype was picked up many times. V is TRBV29-1 and J is TRBJ2-3; D is tentatively TRBD1 or TRBD2 (5 bases each). Germline assignment: CDR1 SQVTM and CDR2 ANQGSEA. V gave up 0 bases and J gave up 1 base, with 11 bases separating them. The CDR3 sequence is 15 residues long. The CDR3 spells CSVEDLGAGTDTQYF. The CDR3, as DNA: TGCAGCGTTGAAGATCTCGGGGCGGGCACAGATACGCAGTATTTT.

This clonotype occurred a few times. The chain combines TRBV10-2 with TRBJ2-2, with 16 bases aligning to TRBD2. Trimming removed 7 bases from V and 5 bases from J; junction bases left unmatched: 13. CDR1 is WSHSY, CDR2 SAAADI, per germline. CDR3 length: 19 residues. The CDR3 bases are TGCGCCAGCAACCCGGGACTAGCGGGGGGGCCTGATGGAACCGGGGAGCTGTTTTTT. It is translated as CASNPGLAGGPDGTGELFF.

Only a few counts were recorded for this clonotype. The CDR3 DNA is TGTGCCAGCAGCTTAGCGACAGGGGGCGACTACGAGCAGTACTTC. Amino acid sequence: CASSLATGGDYEQYF. This rearrangement joins TRBV7-6 to TRBJ2-7; 10 bases match TRBD1. This CDR3 has 15 amino acids. The ends lost 0 bases at V and 3 bases at J; junction bases unmatched: 2. The germline gives CDR1 SGHVS, CDR2 FNYEAQ.

The chain recombines TRBV27 with TRBJ2-7, with D unresolved. CDR1 is MNHEY and CDR2 is SMNVEV in the germline V gene (reference sequence). V shed 0 bases and J shed 2 bases, with 11 bases lying between them. The CDR3 totals 15 residues. The CDR3 DNA reads as TGTGCCAGCAGTTTATCGTGGAACATAACCTACGAGCAGTACTTC. This codes for CASSLSWNITYEQYF.

This clonotype was counted between two and nine times. The chain combines TRBV29-1 with TRBJ2-1; 11 nucleotides align to TRBD2. Trimming cost V 2 bases and J 3 bases; bases outside gene matches: 3. This CDR3 has 15 residues. Per germline, CDR1 SQVTM and CDR2 ANQGSEA. The CDR3 sequence: CSVELAGGYYNEQFF. DNA of the CDR3: TGCAGCGTTGAACTAGCGGGAGGTTACTACAATGAGCAGTTCTTC.

This clonotype came up many times. This rearrangement joins TRBV18 to TRBJ2-7; no clear D gene. This CDR3 spans 13 amino acids. Germline CDR1 and CDR2: KGHSH and LQKENI. V dropped 2 bases and J dropped 3 bases, with 8 bases sitting between them. DNA for the CDR3: TGTGCCAGCTCACCAACACAGCACTACGAGCAGTACTTC. This gives the protein CASSPTQHYEQYF.

This clonotype was observed many times. V usage is TRBV12-3 or TRBV12-4 and J usage is TRBJ1-2; D remains unclear. Trimming took off 5 bases at V and 4 bases at J, with 8 bases between the two ends. The CDR3 is 12 residues long. The chain's CDR3 is CASSTDRYGYTF. The CDR3 DNA reads as TGTGCCAGCAGTACAGACCGCTATGGCTACACCTTC.

CDR3 sequence (DNA): TGTGCCAGCAGTAAATGGCGGCAGAGCAATAATGAGCAGTTCTTC. It encodes CASSKWRQSNNEQFF. This chain joins TRBV6-2 or TRBV6-3 and TRBJ2-1, with unresolved D. Germline V gene data show CDR1 as MNHEY and CDR2 as SVGEGT. Trimming removed 5 bases from V and 7 bases from J, with 18 bases in between. This CDR3 contains 15 residues.